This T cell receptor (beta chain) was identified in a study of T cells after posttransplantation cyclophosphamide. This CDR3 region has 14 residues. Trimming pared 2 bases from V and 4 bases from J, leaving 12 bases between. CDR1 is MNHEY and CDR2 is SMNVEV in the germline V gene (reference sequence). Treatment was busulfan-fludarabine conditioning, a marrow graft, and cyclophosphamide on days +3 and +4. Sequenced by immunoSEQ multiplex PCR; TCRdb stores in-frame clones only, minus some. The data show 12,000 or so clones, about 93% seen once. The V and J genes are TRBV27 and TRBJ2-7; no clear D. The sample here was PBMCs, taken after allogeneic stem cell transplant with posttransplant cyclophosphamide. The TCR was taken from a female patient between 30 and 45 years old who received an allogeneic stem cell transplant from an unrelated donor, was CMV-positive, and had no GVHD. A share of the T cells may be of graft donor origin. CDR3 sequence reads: CASSLERGVYEQYF. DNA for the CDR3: TGTGCCAGCAGTTTAGAACGCGGAGTATACGAGCAGTACTTC.